Listed below are T cell receptor beta chains from one sample, sequenced in a study of shared clonotypes between healthy human individuals. Produced via immunoSEQ multiplex PCR; TCRdb's table is partial and in-frame only. The table lists some 2,400,000 clones, about 94% of them singletons. Sequenced input: naive CD4+ T cells sorted from blood. All receptors come from a man between 18 and 29 years old in good health. The CDR3 runs from the conserved cysteine through the conserved F or W. D genes are given only for firm matches. Some rows mark clone size as missing; the rest say once, few, many or name a class of expanded clone.

. | 15 | TRBJ2-5 | . | TRBV6-5 | CASSSTGRVQETQYF | TGTGCCAGCAGCTCCACGGGCAGGGTGCAAGAGACCCAGTACTTC
. | 15 | TRBJ2-5 | . | TRBV28 | CASSPRRDFQETQYF | TGTGCCAGCAGCCCAAGACGCGATTTCCAAGAGACCCAGTACTTC
. | 15 | TRBJ2-2 | TRBD1 | TRBV5-6 | CASSRSDRDERELFF | TGTGCCAGCAGCCGGTCGGACAGGGACGAGCGGGAGCTGTTTTTT
once | 13 | TRBJ2-1 | . | TRBV6-6 | CASSGVEIVEQFF | TGTGCCAGCAGTGGGGTAGAAATCGTTGAGCAGTTCTTC
once | 15 | TRBJ2-1 | TRBD2 | TRBV5-1 | CASSPGQREGDEQFF | TGCGCCAGCAGCCCGGGACAGCGGGAGGGGGATGAGCAGTTCTTC
. | 15 | TRBJ1-1 | . | TRBV2 | CASLLASDLNTEAFF | TGTGCCAGCCTTTTGGCCAGCGACCTGAACACTGAAGCTTTCTTT
. | 15 | TRBJ1-2 | TRBD1 | TRBV29-1 | CSVSNVGTGDYGYTF | TGCAGCGTTAGCAACGTGGGGACAGGAGACTATGGCTACACCTTC
. | 14 | TRBJ2-3 | . | TRBV7-2 | CASSLIGGPDTQYF | TGTGCCAGCAGCTTAATCGGGGGCCCAGATACGCAGTATTTT
. | 14 | TRBJ2-7 | TRBD1 | TRBV23-1 | CASSGPGQTYEQYF | TGCGCCAGCAGCGGACCGGGACAGACCTACGAGCAGTACTTC
. | 13 | TRBJ1-1 | . | TRBV19 | CASSSRENTEAFF | TGTGCCAGTAGTAGTCGGGAGAACACTGAAGCTTTCTTT
. | 15 | TRBJ2-5 | TRBD1 | TRBV25-1 | CASSDLDRDQETQYF | TGTGCCAGCAGTGATCTAGACAGGGATCAAGAGACCCAGTACTTC
. | 14 | TRBJ2-1 | TRBD2 | TRBV7-2 | CASSFGGSSNEQFF | TGTGCCAGCAGCTTTGGCGGGAGTAGCAATGAGCAGTTCTTC
. | 15 | TRBJ1-5 | TRBD1 | TRBV2 | CASSEQGGGNQPQHF | TGTGCCAGCAGCGAACAGGGGGGAGGCAATCAGCCCCAGCATTTT
. | 13 | TRBJ2-7 | . | TRBV6-1 | CASSEASAYEQYF | TGTGCCAGCAGTGAAGCTTCTGCCTACGAGCAGTACTTC
. | 12 | TRBJ2-2 | . | TRBV9 | CASSVVGGELFF | TGTGCCAGCAGCGTAGTCGGCGGGGAGCTGTTTTTT
. | 13 | TRBJ2-7 | . | TRBV18 | CASSPGASYEQYF | TGTGCCAGCTCACCAGGCGCCAGCTACGAGCAGTACTTC
. | 15 | TRBJ2-1 | . | TRBV11-2 | CASSLVLGSYNEQFF | TGTGCCAGCAGCTTAGTATTGGGTTCCTACAATGAGCAGTTCTTC
. | 14 | TRBJ2-7 | . | TRBV4-3 | CASSQGPGTYEQYF | TGCGCCAGCAGCCAAGGTCCCGGTACCTACGAGCAGTACTTC
. | 13 | TRBJ2-5 | TRBD1 | TRBV10-3 | CAISQTGLETQYF | TGTGCCATCAGCCAGACAGGGTTAGAGACCCAGTACTTC
. | 16 | TRBJ2-5 | . | TRBV11-2 | CASSPTAGVRQETQYF | TGTGCCAGCAGCCCCACCGCCGGGGTCCGCCAAGAGACCCAGTACTTC
. | 15 | TRBJ2-7 | TRBD2 | TRBV6-5 | CASSKGGLGSYEQYF | TGTGCCAGCAGTAAAGGGGGACTAGGGTCCTACGAGCAGTACTTC
. | 12 | TRBJ1-6 | . | TRBV10-3 | CAISPGNSPLHF | TGTGCCATCAGTCCGGGCAATTCACCCCTCCACTTT
. | 14 | TRBJ2-1 | TRBD2 | TRBV19 | CASSIAGVYNEQFF | TGTGCCAGTAGTATTGCGGGAGTGTACAATGAGCAGTTCTTC
. | 14 | TRBJ2-1 | TRBD1 | TRBV11-3 | CASSLGDSYNEQFF | TGTGCCAGCAGCTTAGGGGACAGTTACAATGAGCAGTTCTTC
. | 17 | TRBJ1-3 | TRBD1 | TRBV29-1 | CSATAPKQGAPGNTIYF | TGCAGCGCGACCGCGCCTAAACAGGGGGCGCCTGGAAACACCATATATTTT
. | 15 | TRBJ2-3 | TRBD2 | TRBV6-5 | CASWRGSRGTDTQYF | TGTGCCAGTTGGCGCGGGAGTAGGGGCACAGATACGCAGTATTTT
. | 15 | TRBJ2-2 | TRBD1 | TRBV7-2 | CASSIGQGGTGELFF | TGTGCCAGCAGCATTGGACAGGGAGGCACCGGGGAGCTGTTTTTT
. | 16 | TRBJ2-3 | TRBD2 | TRBV5-4 | CASRVWRESSTDTQYF | TGTGCCAGCAGGGTGTGGCGGGAGTCTAGCACAGATACGCAGTATTTT
. | 14 | TRBJ1-4 | . | TRBV18 | CASSPGPLLGKLFF | TGTGCCAGCTCACCCGGGCCTCTCCTGGGAAAACTGTTTTTT
once | 15 | TRBJ1-3 | TRBD1 | TRBV5-4 | CASSFGTGTGNTIYF | TGTGCCAGCAGCTTTGGGACAGGGACTGGAAACACCATATATTTT
. | 14 | TRBJ1-4 | TRBD1 | TRBV6-1 | CASSSGTVAEKLFF | TGTGCCAGCAGTTCCGGGACAGTGGCTGAAAAACTGTTTTTT
. | 17 | TRBJ2-1 | TRBD2 | TRBV9 | CASSPRTSGSLPTEQFF | TGTGCCAGCAGCCCCCGGACTAGCGGGAGTTTACCTACTGAGCAGTTCTTC
. | 17 | TRBJ1-6 | TRBD1 | TRBV2 | CASGELDRGPYNSPLHF | TGTGCCAGCGGGGAGCTTGACAGGGGGCCTTATAATTCACCCCTCCACTTT
. | 18 | TRBJ1-6 | TRBD1 | TRBV19 | CASRSGQGLNSYNSPLHF | TGTGCCAGTAGATCGGGACAGGGGTTAAACTCCTATAATTCACCCCTCCACTTT
. | 17 | TRBJ2-2 | TRBD2 | TRBV15 | CATSRDVRREGTGELFF | TGTGCCACCAGCAGAGATGTCCGCAGGGAGGGCACCGGGGAGCTGTTTTTT
. | 13 | TRBJ1-1 | . | TRBV27 | CASSSGRNTEAFF | TGTGCCAGCAGTTCCGGCAGGAACACTGAAGCTTTCTTT
. | 15 | TRBJ2-1 | . | TRBV28 | CASTLFGRGYNEQFF | TGTGCCAGCACCCTCTTCGGTCGGGGTTACAATGAGCAGTTCTTC
. | 15 | TRBJ1-1 | . | TRBV6-5 | CASSYVGAGPTEAFF | TGTGCCAGCAGTTACGTAGGGGCTGGTCCCACTGAAGCTTTCTTT
. | 14 | TRBJ2-7 | TRBD1 | TRBV11-2 | CASSWDRAIGEQYF | TGTGCCAGCAGCTGGGACAGAGCAATAGGGGAGCAGTACTTC
. | 14 | TRBJ2-7 | . | TRBV5-1 | CASSLAGRPYEQYF | TGCGCCAGCAGCTTGGCCGGTCGTCCCTACGAGCAGTACTTC
. | 13 | TRBJ1-1 | . | TRBV11-2 | CASSLVPNTEAFF | TGTGCCAGCAGCTTAGTCCCGAACACTGAAGCTTTCTTT
. | 18 | TRBJ2-5 | TRBD1 | TRBV6-1 | CASSEWDRGPGQQETQYF | TGTGCCAGCAGTGAATGGGATCGGGGCCCGGGACAGCAAGAGACCCAGTACTTC
. | 12 | TRBJ1-1 | . | TRBV7-2 | CASSLGQLEAFF | TGTGCCAGCAGCCTAGGACAGCTAGAAGCTTTCTTT
once | 15 | TRBJ1-4 | TRBD1 | TRBV25-1 | CASSLSGGYNEKLFF | TGTGCCAGCAGTCTCTCAGGGGGTTATAATGAAAAACTGTTTTTT
. | 13 | TRBJ1-1 | . | TRBV18 | CASSPGRDTEAFF | TGTGCCAGCTCACCTGGCAGGGATACTGAAGCTTTCTTT
. | 15 | TRBJ1-4 | . | TRBV4-1 | CASSLARGVNEKLFF | TGCGCCAGCAGCCTGGCGAGGGGGGTTAATGAAAAACTGTTTTTT
. | 17 | TRBJ1-6 | . | TRBV5-1 | CASSYRGAQGRNSPLHF | TGCGCCAGCAGTTATCGGGGGGCGCAAGGTCGTAATTCACCCCTCCACTTT
. | 15 | TRBJ1-1 | . | TRBV5-4 | CASSQPRDMNTEAFF | TGTGCCAGCAGCCAGCCCAGGGACATGAACACTGAAGCTTTCTTT
. | 16 | TRBJ1-3 | . | TRBV28 | CASTDTTGLLGNTIYF | TGTGCCAGCACTGACACGACAGGTCTTCTGGGAAACACCATATATTTT
once | 13 | TRBJ1-5 | TRBD1 | TRBV25-1 | CASSGQGNQPQHF | TGTGCCAGCAGTGGACAGGGGAATCAGCCCCAGCATTTT
. | 13 | TRBJ1-6 | . | TRBV28 | CASTISGTPALHF | TGTGCCAGCACGATTTCAGGGACGCCGGCCCTCCACTTT
. | 16 | TRBJ2-6 | . | TRBV19 | CASNEQGSSGANVLTF | TGTGCCAGTAATGAGCAGGGGAGCTCTGGGGCCAACGTCCTGACTTTC